Listed below are T cell receptor beta chains from one sample, sequenced in a study of OX40 agonist ivuxolimab in advanced cancers. Assay: immunoSEQ multiplex PCR; the TCRdb copy retains only in-frame clones and omits some. The table records 99,000 or so clones, 70% to 85% of them present only once. The sequencing used CD4+ or CD8+ T cells sorted from blood, collected in a trial of the OX40 agonist ivuxolimab. The receptors originated from an adult with an advanced solid tumor such as melanoma, head and neck, liver or kidney cancer. CDR3s include the opening cysteine and the closing phenylalanine or tryptophan. Fields, in order: D gene, clone size, J gene, V gene, CDR3 protein, CDR3 DNA. The D gene is left open where the match is weak. Clone size is given for some rows only: seen once, a few or many times, or a class if the clone is expanded.

D gene: TRBD2
clone size: once
J gene: TRBJ2-3
V gene: TRBV9
CDR3 protein: CASSPPPGGLGDTQYF
CDR3 DNA: TGTGCCAGCAGCCCTCCTCCGGGGGGGCTGGGAGATACGCAGTATTTT

D gene: TRBD2
clone size: NA
J gene: TRBJ2-3
V gene: TRBV7-9
CDR3 protein: CASTLGGVSDTQYF
CDR3 DNA: TGTGCCAGCACCCTGGGAGGGGTCTCAGATACGCAGTATTTT

D gene: NA
clone size: NA
J gene: TRBJ1-1
V gene: TRBV7-9
CDR3 protein: CASSFGGARSDTEAFF
CDR3 DNA: TGTGCCAGCAGCTTTGGGGGGGCCCGGTCGGACACTGAAGCTTTCTTT

D gene: NA
clone size: once
J gene: TRBJ2-3
V gene: TRBV9
CDR3 protein: CASSEGAPPDTQYF
CDR3 DNA: TGTGCCAGCAGCGAGGGAGCCCCCCCAGATACGCAGTATTTT

D gene: NA
clone size: NA
J gene: TRBJ2-4
V gene: TRBV4-3
CDR3 protein: CASSQGRLNIQYF
CDR3 DNA: TGCGCCAGCAGCCAGGGACGGCTAAACATTCAGTACTTC

D gene: NA
clone size: NA
J gene: TRBJ1-1
V gene: TRBV4-2
CDR3 protein: CASSLDSGVTEAFF
CDR3 DNA: TGTGCCAGCAGTCTGGACAGTGGGGTCACTGAAGCTTTCTTT

D gene: NA
clone size: few
J gene: TRBJ2-6
V gene: TRBV19
CDR3 protein: CASTSSGANVLTF
CDR3 DNA: TGTGCCAGTACGAGTTCAGGGGCCAACGTCCTGACTTTC

D gene: NA
clone size: NA
J gene: TRBJ2-1
V gene: TRBV12-5
CDR3 protein: CASADSSYNEQFF
CDR3 DNA: TGTGCTAGTGCAGATAGCTCCTACAATGAGCAGTTCTTC

D gene: NA
clone size: once
J gene: TRBJ1-1
V gene: TRBV14
CDR3 protein: CASSQAPGKGGTEAFF
CDR3 DNA: TGTGCCAGCAGCCAAGCACCGGGTAAGGGTGGGACTGAAGCTTTCTTT

D gene: NA
clone size: NA
J gene: TRBJ2-4
V gene: TRBV5-1
CDR3 protein: CASSHESLRGIQYF
CDR3 DNA: TGCGCCAGCAGCCATGAGAGTTTGAGGGGCATTCAGTACTTC

D gene: TRBD1
clone size: once
J gene: TRBJ2-2
V gene: TRBV6-1
CDR3 protein: CASRGTGGIIGELFF
CDR3 DNA: TGTGCCAGCAGAGGGACAGGGGGCATCATCGGGGAGCTGTTTTTT

D gene: TRBD2
clone size: NA
J gene: TRBJ2-2
V gene: TRBV11-2
CDR3 protein: CASSFFGRGNTGELFF
CDR3 DNA: TGTGCCAGCAGCTTTTTCGGGAGGGGGAACACCGGGGAGCTGTTTTTT

D gene: NA
clone size: NA
J gene: TRBJ1-2
V gene: TRBV21-1
CDR3 protein: CASSLGRSYGYTF
CDR3 DNA: TGTGCCAGCAGCCTCGGACGGTCCTATGGCTACACCTTC

D gene: NA
clone size: NA
J gene: TRBJ2-2
V gene: TRBV11-2
CDR3 protein: CASSPYRGAGELFF
CDR3 DNA: TGTGCCAGCAGCCCATATAGGGGGGCCGGGGAGCTGTTTTTT

D gene: TRBD2
clone size: NA
J gene: TRBJ2-7
V gene: TRBV6-1
CDR3 protein: CASRNLAGGSYEQYF
CDR3 DNA: TGTGCCAGCAGGAACTTGGCGGGGGGGAGCTACGAGCAGTACTTC

D gene: NA
clone size: once
J gene: TRBJ1-5
V gene: TRBV19
CDR3 protein: CASTPGGWGNQPQHF
CDR3 DNA: TGTGCCAGTACCCCTGGGGGGTGGGGCAATCAGCCCCAGCATTTT

D gene: NA
clone size: NA
J gene: TRBJ2-7
V gene: TRBV19
CDR3 protein: CASSITGYSYEQYF
CDR3 DNA: TGTGCCAGTAGTATTACAGGCTACTCCTACGAGCAGTACTTC

D gene: TRBD1
clone size: NA
J gene: TRBJ2-7
V gene: TRBV6-1
CDR3 protein: CASSGGQGLYEQYF
CDR3 DNA: TGTGCCAGCAGTGGGGGACAGGGGTTGTACGAGCAGTACTTC

D gene: NA
clone size: NA
J gene: TRBJ1-3
V gene: TRBV9
CDR3 protein: CASSSLGGDRLSGNTIYF
CDR3 DNA: TGTGCCAGCAGCTCGCTGGGTGGCGACAGGCTCTCTGGAAACACCATATATTTT

D gene: TRBD2
clone size: NA
J gene: TRBJ2-7
V gene: TRBV5-1
CDR3 protein: CASSPGSGGPVEQYF
CDR3 DNA: TGCGCCAGCAGCCCAGGCTCGGGAGGGCCGGTCGAGCAGTACTTC

D gene: NA
clone size: NA
J gene: TRBJ2-1
V gene: TRBV6-1
CDR3 protein: CASSGTGTRKYNEQFF
CDR3 DNA: TGTGCCAGCAGTGGTACCGGGACTCGCAAATACAATGAGCAGTTCTTC

D gene: NA
clone size: once
J gene: TRBJ2-7
V gene: TRBV5-1
CDR3 protein: CASSQRSSSYEQYF
CDR3 DNA: TGCGCCAGCTCTCAGCGTTCCTCCTCCTACGAGCAGTACTTC

D gene: NA
clone size: NA
J gene: TRBJ2-4
V gene: TRBV11-2
CDR3 protein: CASSLAGTDIQYF
CDR3 DNA: TGTGCCAGCAGCTTGGCGGGCACGGACATTCAGTACTTC

D gene: TRBD1
clone size: NA
J gene: TRBJ1-4
V gene: TRBV5-1
CDR3 protein: CASSSQGAPGEKLFF
CDR3 DNA: TGCGCCAGCAGTTCTCAGGGGGCCCCAGGGGAAAAACTGTTTTTT